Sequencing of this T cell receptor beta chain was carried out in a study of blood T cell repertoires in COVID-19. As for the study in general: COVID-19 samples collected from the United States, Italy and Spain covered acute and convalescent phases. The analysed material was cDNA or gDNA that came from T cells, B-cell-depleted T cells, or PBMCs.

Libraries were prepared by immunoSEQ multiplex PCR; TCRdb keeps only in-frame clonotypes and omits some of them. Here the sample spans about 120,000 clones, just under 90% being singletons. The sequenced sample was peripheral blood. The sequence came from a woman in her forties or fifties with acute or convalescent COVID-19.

The CDR3, as DNA: TGCGCCAGCAGCATGCAGGGGGCGGGCACAGATACGCAGTATTTT. Translating it yields CASSMQGAGTDTQYF. This chain joins TRBV5-1 and TRBJ2-3; 8 nucleotides line up with TRBD1. This CDR3 has 15 amino acids. The germline CDR1 and CDR2 sequences are SGHRS and YFSETQ. V gave up 4 bases and J gave up 1 base; unmatched junction bases: 5. The complete variable domain, with remaining parts taken from reference TRBV5-1 and TRBJ2-3, reads KAGVTQTPRYLIKTRGQQVTLSCSPISGHRSVSWYQQTPGQGLQFLFEYFSETQRNKGNFPGRFSGRQFSNSRSEMNVSTLELGDSALYLCASSMQGAGTDTQYFGPGTRLTVL.